A selection of T cell receptor beta chains follows, all from one sample in a study of shared clonotypes between healthy human individuals. Only in-frame clones appear in the TCRdb table, and some are missing; sequencing was by immunoSEQ multiplex PCR. The table lists roughly 2.5 million clones, approximately 92% of them singletons, with around 0.14% in the top ten. Sequencing was performed on naive CD4+ T cells sorted from blood. These receptor sequences come from a man younger than 35 in good health. The CDR3 runs from the conserved cysteine through the conserved F or W. Each record gives: J gene, CDR3 length, D gene, clone size, V gene, CDR3 protein, CDR3 DNA. The D gene is left open where the match is weak. Rows may omit the clone size; those that give it use once, few, many or a size class.

TRBJ2-1,15,.,.,TRBV5-4,CASSLPASSYNEQFF,TGTGCCAGCAGCCTCCCAGCCAGCTCCTACAATGAGCAGTTCTTC
TRBJ2-5,12,.,.,TRBV30,CAWSAPGLREYF,TGTGCCTGGAGTGCCCCGGGGTTGCGGGAGTACTTC
TRBJ2-2,14,.,.,TRBV18,CASSRTPAVGELFF,TGTGCCAGCTCGAGGACACCGGCGGTCGGGGAGCTGTTTTTT
TRBJ2-1,15,TRBD1,.,TRBV2,CASSEEKGAYNEQFF,TGTGCCAGCAGTGAAGAGAAGGGGGCTTACAATGAGCAGTTCTTC
TRBJ2-6,15,.,.,TRBV5-4,CASSLGMAGANVLTF,TGTGCCAGCAGCTTGGGGATGGCTGGGGCCAACGTCCTGACTTTC
TRBJ2-7,13,.,.,TRBV27,CASSLQGPYEQYF,TGTGCCAGCAGTTTGCAGGGGCCCTACGAGCAGTACTTC
TRBJ1-5,16,.,.,TRBV19,CASNSRDYYSNQPQHF,TGTGCCAGTAATTCGCGAGATTATTATAGCAATCAGCCCCAGCATTTT
TRBJ1-2,15,TRBD1,.,TRBV5-6,CASSNFDRAGYGYTF,TGTGCCAGCAGCAACTTCGACAGGGCTGGGTATGGCTACACCTTC
TRBJ1-4,14,TRBD1,.,TRBV7-8,CASSADRANEKLFF,TGTGCCAGCAGCGCGGACAGGGCGAATGAAAAACTGTTTTTT
TRBJ2-7,14,TRBD1,.,TRBV5-1,CASSLGRGSYEQYF,TGCGCCAGCAGCTTGGGCAGGGGGTCCTACGAGCAGTACTTC
TRBJ2-1,15,TRBD1,.,TRBV6-5,CASSSGTGVVGEQFF,TGTGCCAGCAGTTCCGGGACAGGGGTAGTAGGTGAGCAGTTCTTC
TRBJ1-2,14,TRBD1,.,TRBV28,CASRQQGATGGYTF,TGTGCCAGCAGGCAACAGGGGGCGACGGGTGGCTACACCTTC
TRBJ1-2,14,.,.,TRBV9,CASSDGPPFYGYTF,TGTGCCAGCAGCGACGGACCTCCCTTCTATGGCTACACCTTC
TRBJ2-3,12,.,.,TRBV30,CAWSVQEDTQYF,TGTGCCTGGAGTGTACAAGAAGATACGCAGTATTTT
TRBJ2-3,16,TRBD2,.,TRBV5-4,CASSFTSGRAADTQYF,TGTGCCAGCAGCTTCACTAGCGGGAGGGCCGCAGATACGCAGTATTTT
TRBJ1-1,17,.,.,TRBV5-6,CASSTGQLWDMNTEAFF,TGTGCCAGCAGCACCGGACAGCTATGGGACATGAACACTGAAGCTTTCTTT
TRBJ1-3,14,.,.,TRBV4-1,CASSQVNSGNTIYF,TGCGCCAGCAGCCAGGTTAACTCTGGAAACACCATATATTTT
TRBJ1-6,14,TRBD1,.,TRBV30,CAWLPGTGSIPLHF,TGTGCCTGGCTCCCCGGGACAGGGAGTATCCCCCTCCACTTT
TRBJ2-1,12,TRBD2,.,TRBV11-2,CASSLPGLKQFF,TGTGCCAGCAGCTTACCGGGACTAAAGCAGTTCTTC
TRBJ1-2,15,.,.,TRBV10-3,CAISVDSGGVYGYTF,TGTGCCATCAGTGTCGACAGCGGGGGCGTATATGGCTACACCTTC
TRBJ2-7,11,.,.,TRBV29-1,CSVVGSYEQYF,TGCAGCGTCGTAGGTTCCTACGAGCAGTACTTC
TRBJ1-2,15,TRBD1,.,TRBV29-1,CSVPPWTGGSYGYTF,TGCAGCGTCCCCCCTTGGACAGGGGGTTCCTATGGCTACACCTTC
TRBJ1-1,13,.,.,TRBV7-9,CASRGRLNTEAFF,TGTGCCAGCAGAGGGAGGTTAAACACTGAAGCTTTCTTT
TRBJ2-2,14,.,.,TRBV27,CASSLGGGTGELFF,TGTGCCAGCAGTTTAGGAGGAGGCACCGGGGAGCTGTTTTTT
TRBJ2-5,20,.,once,TRBV5-1,CASSLRAVGRGSTVGETQYF,TGCGCCAGCAGCTTGAGGGCCGTGGGCAGAGGAAGCACGGTTGGAGAGACCCAGTACTTC
TRBJ1-2,14,TRBD1,once,TRBV7-2,CASSRDRGPRGYTF,TGTGCCAGCAGCCGGGACAGGGGGCCAAGGGGCTACACCTTC
TRBJ2-7,15,TRBD1,.,TRBV7-2,CASSLTGTGTYEQYF,TGTGCCAGCAGCTTAACGGGGACAGGTACCTACGAGCAGTACTTC
TRBJ2-2,15,.,.,TRBV5-4,CASSGNRGSTGELFF,TGTGCCAGCAGCGGAAACAGAGGAAGTACCGGGGAGCTGTTTTTT
TRBJ1-5,14,.,.,TRBV9,CASSVGADNQPQHF,TGTGCCAGCAGCGTAGGGGCAGACAATCAGCCCCAGCATTTT
TRBJ2-7,14,TRBD2,once,TRBV19,CASSIGGRADEQYF,TGTGCCAGTAGTATAGGCGGGAGGGCCGACGAGCAGTACTTC
TRBJ2-3,14,.,.,TRBV11-3,CASSRGIASGTQYF,TGTGCCAGCAGCCGCGGAATAGCCTCAGGAACGCAGTATTTT